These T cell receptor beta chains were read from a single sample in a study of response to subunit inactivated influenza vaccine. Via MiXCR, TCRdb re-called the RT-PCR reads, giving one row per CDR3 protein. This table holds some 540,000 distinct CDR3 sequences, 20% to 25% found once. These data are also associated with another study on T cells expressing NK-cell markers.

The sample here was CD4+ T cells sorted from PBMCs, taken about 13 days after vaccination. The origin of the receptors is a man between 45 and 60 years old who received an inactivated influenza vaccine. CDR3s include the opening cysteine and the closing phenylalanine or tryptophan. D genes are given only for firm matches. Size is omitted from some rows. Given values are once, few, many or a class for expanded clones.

DNA: TGTGCCAGCAGTCCGACTAGATCATCCACAGATACGCAGTATTTT
CDR3: CASSPTRSSTDTQYF
size: .
length: 15
D: .
V: TRBV27
J: TRBJ2-3

DNA: TGTGCCAGCAGCTTAAGAGCGGGAGGGGTCTCAGATACGCAGTATTTT
CDR3: CASSLRAGGVSDTQYF
size: .
length: 16
D: TRBD2
V: TRBV7-3
J: TRBJ2-3

DNA: TGCAGCGTTGAAGATCGGTCAACTAATGAAAAACTGTTTTTT
CDR3: CSVEDRSTNEKLFF
size: many
length: 14
D: .
V: TRBV29-1
J: TRBJ1-4

DNA: TGTGCCAGCAGTTTATTCAGCGGGGGGCTATCCTACGAGCAGTACTTC
CDR3: CASSLFSGGLSYEQYF
size: .
length: 16
D: TRBD2
V: TRBV27
J: TRBJ2-7

DNA: TGTGCCACTCGAGGTACGGGGTTCACCGGGGAGCTGTTTTTT
CDR3: CATRGTGFTGELFF
size: few
length: 14
D: .
V: TRBV24-1
J: TRBJ2-2

DNA: TGTGCCAGCAGCAGATTACAACAGGGGATCAGCACAGATACGCAGTATTTT
CDR3: CASSRLQQGISTDTQYF
size: few
length: 17
D: .
V: TRBV21-1
J: TRBJ2-3

DNA: TGCAGTGCTAGAGAGGTGGGAGGGGCCTCCTACAATGAGCAGTTCTTC
CDR3: CSAREVGGASYNEQFF
size: few
length: 16
D: TRBD2
V: TRBV20-1
J: TRBJ2-1

DNA: TGTGCCAGCAGTGGTGACAATCAGCCCCAGCATTTT
CDR3: CASSGDNQPQHF
size: few
length: 12
D: .
V: TRBV2
J: TRBJ1-5

DNA: TGCGCCAGCAGCTTGGGGTCTTATTCCAGGACTCAAGAGACCCAGTACTTC
CDR3: CASSLGSYSRTQETQYF
size: many
length: 17
D: .
V: TRBV5-1
J: TRBJ2-5

DNA: TGTGCCAGCCAGAGGGGGACCGGGGAGCTGTTTTTT
CDR3: CASQRGTGELFF
size: few
length: 12
D: .
V: TRBV7-7
J: TRBJ2-2

DNA: TGTGCCAGCAGCTTTCACCCTAACACCGGGGAGCTGTTTTTT
CDR3: CASSFHPNTGELFF
size: .
length: 14
D: .
V: TRBV7-2
J: TRBJ2-2

DNA: TGTGCCAGCAGCCCTCGGACAGGGCAGTTCTTC
CDR3: CASSPRTGQFF
size: few
length: 11
D: TRBD1
V: TRBV11-1
J: TRBJ2-1

DNA: TGCAGTGCTCACGATGGTGGCACTGAAGCTTTCTTT
CDR3: CSAHDGGTEAFF
size: few
length: 12
D: .
V: TRBV20-1
J: TRBJ1-1

DNA: TGTGCCAGCAGCCAAGAGAGGTCCGGTGGATTTGGCTACACCTTC
CDR3: CASSQERSGGFGYTF
size: .
length: 15
D: .
V: TRBV4-2
J: TRBJ1-2

DNA: TGTGCCATCAGCACTCCCGGCGGGAGTAGCTCCTACGAGCAGTACTTC
CDR3: CAISTPGGSSSYEQYF
size: few
length: 16
D: TRBD2
V: TRBV10-3
J: TRBJ2-7